This record covers a single TCR beta chain. Each CDR3 protein gets one entry after TCRdb re-called the 5' RACE reads with MiXCR. This sample carries 100,000 or so distinct CDR3 sequences, more than 9.5% of them seen once, and the ten largest clones take approximately 40%. Germline loops: CDR1 SGHNT, CDR2 YYREEE (reference sequence). V lost 5 bases and J lost 6, with 12 bases in between. There are 13 residues in the CDR3. The record originates from a study of T-cell memory formation after mild COVID-19. Sequenced: PBMCs or a T cell subset sorted from them (not recorded which). This TCR was sampled from a man younger than 35 who had mild COVID-19 (a few samples of this study predate the infection). Cell type and time point are not known. The chain employs TRBV5-4 and TRBJ2-1; D gene uncertain. The CDR3 sequence is CASSEESPNEQFF. The CDR3 DNA reads TGTGCCAGCAGTGAAGAGTCCCCCAATGAGCAGTTCTTC.